This paragraph covers one TCR beta chain sequence. Its specificity is unknown. A junction boundary mismatches the germline segment, possibly from a read error. The data originate from a study of metastatic and nonmetastatic thyroid tumors. The overall study: Where malignant and benign thyroid patients were concerned, repertoires were compared across blood and tumor or nodule tissue. Points from the study as a whole: Benign nodules were reported to have significantly lower TCR beta diversity than malignant thyroid tumors, in blood and tumor.

No patient received treatment before thyroid surgery. Per the original data handling: Built for papillary thyroid cancer, a distant-metastasis classifier drew on CDR3 differences across clinicopathological groups. With MiXCR, TCRdb reprocessed the PCR reads. These V and J calls derive from TCRdb rather than the authors' analysis. Of roughly 23,000 clones listed, 23% are singletons. Germline V lookup: CDR1 SGHDN, CDR2 FVKESK. There are 17 residues in the CDR3. Sequencing was carried out using blood. This receptor was taken from a male donor with papillary thyroid cancer or a benign thyroid nodule (not recorded which). Some clones in this sample may be carry-over from other donors' samples. The rearrangement joins TRBV14 to TRBJ1-6; D gene ambiguous. In nucleotides, the CDR3 is TGTGCCATCAGCCAAGGCGGTGTAAGGACCATACATTCACCCCTCCACTTT. The encoded protein is CAISQGGVRTIHSPLHF.